These 7 T cell receptor beta chains were sequenced from one sample in a study of T cells after yellow fever vaccination. TCRdb ran MiXCR on the 5' RACE reads and lists one entry per CDR3 protein. The table lists about 320,000 distinct CDR3 sequences, around 10% of them singletons. Sequenced material: CD4+ T cells sorted from PBMCs, taken 45 days after the yellow fever booster vaccination. The receptors shown here come from a man in his late teens or twenties who received the YFV17D yellow fever vaccine.

The CDR3 bases are TGTGCCAGCGGCAACCGGGTCCGAGGATACGAGCAGTACTTC. Its translation: CASGNRVRGYEQYF. The J gene is TRBJ2-7, the V gene TRBV6-2 or TRBV6-3; D is uncertain. Trimming removed 8 bases from V and 4 bases from J, with 18 bases in between. Germline V gene data show CDR1 as MNHEY and CDR2 as SVGEGT. The CDR3 runs 14 residues.

V gene TRBV10-3 combines with J gene TRBJ2-2; 9 nucleotides align to TRBD1. CDR1 ENHRY and CDR2 SYGVKD come from the germline V gene. The CDR3 has 15 residues. With 7 bases clipped from V and 2 bases from J, the junction kept 5 bases outside the gene matches. CDR3 bases: TGTGCCATCACCGGACAGGGGTATAACACCGGGGAGCTGTTTTTT. Translating it yields CAITGQGYNTGELFF.

This clonotype has a handful of counts. The rearrangement uses TRBV3-1 and TRBJ1-6; D uncertain. V was shortened by 0 bases and J by 7 bases, with 13 bases between the two germline ends. Germline-derived CDR1 and CDR2 are LGHDT and YNNKEL (reference sequence). This CDR3 region has 16 residues. Here the CDR3 DNA reads TGTGCCAGCAGCCAAGATCTGGGGAGGGAGAATTCACCCCTCCACTTT. Translation: CASSQDLGRENSPLHF.

This chain connects TRBV10-2 to TRBJ2-5; 9 positions agree with TRBD2. V was clipped by 6 bases and J by 2 bases; unmatched bases: 13. The CDR3 covers 17 residues. Germline assignment: CDR1 WSHSY and CDR2 SAAADI. CDR3 sequence: CASSPSLGRGGQETQYF. The CDR3 DNA reads TGCGCCAGCAGCCCCTCCCTTGGGCGGGGGGGACAAGAGACCCAGTACTTC.

The chain links TRBV12-3 or TRBV12-4 to TRBJ1-5, with D unresolved. Between the trimmed V and J ends, which lost 2 bases and 5 bases, there was a span of 13 bases. This CDR3 is built from 15 residues. The CDR3: CASSLLDRVDQPQHF. Here the CDR3 DNA reads TGTGCCAGCAGTTTATTGGATAGGGTAGATCAGCCCCAGCATTTT.

The rearrangement joins TRBV21-1 to TRBJ1-2; the table's D call, TRBD1, has no DNA check behind it. TRBV21-1 is noted as a pseudogene. This CDR3 is 17 amino acids long. CDR3: CASSKARRRYRVRGYTF. The CDR3 coding sequence is TGTGCCAGCAGCAAAGCCCGCCGGCGCTACAGGGTGAGAGGCTACACCTTC.

This clonotype was counted between two and nine times. V is TRBV6-1 and J is TRBJ1-6, with 7 bases lining up with TRBD1. The germline V gene encodes CDR1 MNHNS and CDR2 SASEGT. This CDR3 region has 14 residues. Germline trimming cut 6 bases from V and 8 bases from J; bases unmatched to any gene: 7. The DNA of the CDR3 is TGTGCCAGCAGGCCCGGGACAGTGGATTCACCCCTCCACTTT. It yields the protein CASRPGTVDSPLHF.